This T cell receptor (beta chain) was recovered during a study of shared clonotypes between healthy human individuals. Study outcomes and limitations: Larger richness was generally estimated for naive than memory subsets.

CD45RO-negative cells were positively selected for CCR7, leaving out terminally differentiated effector memory CD45RA+ cells. Replicate PCRs for sorted subsets used around 200 ng DNA; this equaled 30,000 to 35,000 T cell genomes. Generated by immunoSEQ multiplex PCR, the TCRdb table keeps only in-frame clones and is missing some. The table lists approximately 2,000,000 clones, roughly 93% of them singletons. From germline, CDR1 is SGDLS and CDR2 YYNGEE. The length of the CDR3 is 14 residues. V was shortened by 4 bases and J by 2 bases, with 13 bases between the two germline ends. A note on this clone: Its matching antigen is unknown.

Input material: naive CD8+ T cells from PBMCs. This chain connects TRBV9 to TRBJ2-7, with TRBD1 as a possible D gene (7 bases). The origin of this receptor is a man aged 18 to 29 in good health. Some clones in this sample may be carry-over from other donors' samples. The CDR3 sequence: CASSPGGSTYEQYF. The CDR3 DNA is TGTGCCAGCAGCCCAGGGGGGAGCACCTACGAGCAGTACTTC.